These T cell receptor beta chains were read from a single sample in a study of T cells in Graves' hyperthyroidism and ophthalmopathy. TCRdb reprocessed the multiplex PCR reads via MiXCR and lists one record per CDR3 protein. The table has approximately 600,000 distinct CDR3 sequences, roughly 20% seen once. The sequenced material came from blood. These receptors were taken from a man younger than 45 with Graves' ophthalmopathy. CDR3s include the opening cysteine and the closing phenylalanine or tryptophan. Fields, in order: D gene, V gene, clone size, J gene, CDR3 protein. A D gene is named only where the DNA matches it firmly. For some rows the clone size is stated as once, few or many, or as a class when expanded; others skip it.

.	TRBV20-1	.	TRBJ2-5	CSARVGLQETQYF
.	TRBV5-1	.	TRBJ2-5	CASGVGAGPETQYF
TRBD1	TRBV30	few	TRBJ1-4	CAWCRGTNEKLFF
TRBD2	TRBV5-1	.	TRBJ2-2	CASSLAVSTSGRVVGTGELFF
.	TRBV20-1	.	TRBJ2-3	CSARAPGHTDTQYF
.	TRBV7-9	many	TRBJ2-1	CASRSTGTQSYNEQFF
.	TRBV6-1	.	TRBJ2-3	CASSTSTTASSTDTQYF
.	TRBV11-2	.	TRBJ1-6	CASRGAEYNSPLHF
.	TRBV5-1	.	TRBJ2-1	CASSRTGAPLSSYNKQFF
TRBD2	TRBV7-9	few	TRBJ2-4	CASSLLAGATKNIQYF
.	TRBV7-8	.	TRBJ1-5	CASSLNAQPQHF
TRBD1	TRBV27	.	TRBJ1-4	CASSVRGATNEKLFF
.	TRBV7-2	.	TRBJ2-4	CASSFGVGARDIQYF
TRBD2	TRBV12-3/TRBV12-4	many	TRBJ2-1	CASSLRDYPYDEQFF
.	TRBV7-8	few	TRBJ2-4	CASSLLDIQYF
.	TRBV6-1	many	TRBJ1-2	CASSTGLGYGYTF
.	TRBV20-1	.	TRBJ1-5	CSARPFDSNQPQHF
TRBD1	TRBV4-1	.	TRBJ2-7	CASSQVVTGISYEQYF
.	TRBV4-2	.	TRBJ1-2	CASSQFQDYGYTF
.	TRBV30	many	TRBJ2-1	CAWSLQTGNEQFF
.	TRBV20-1	once	TRBJ2-4	CSAREPLAKNIQYF
.	TRBV30	many	TRBJ1-1	CAWSLGSLTEAFF
.	TRBV29-1	.	TRBJ1-2	CSVELRTGPYGYTF